Below, one T cell receptor (beta chain) is given with its context. These data are taken from a study of blood T cell repertoires in COVID-19. As for the study in general: PBMCs, B-cell-depleted T cells, or T cells provided the cDNA or gDNA that made up the material.

Original analysis: Nucleated cell counts were estimated from reference gene primer amplification. Here immunoSEQ multiplex PCR was the method, and the copy in TCRdb shows in-frame clones only, minus some. The V and J calls and the clone size are those of that table, but D and trimming were determined from the DNA. Among fewer than 200,000 clones listed, roughly 88% were seen once. V dropped 5 bases and J dropped 1 base, with 11 bases sitting between them. CDR3 length: 14 residues. Germline CDR1 and CDR2: MNHEY and SVGAGI. The chain links TRBV6-5 to TRBJ1-2; D is unclear. The TCR was taken from a man aged 55 to 70 who had recovered from COVID-19. Material: peripheral blood. Here the CDR3 reads CASSLSVLNYGYTF. CDR3 in DNA: TGTGCCAGCAGTCTTTCCGTCCTTAACTATGGCTACACCTTC.